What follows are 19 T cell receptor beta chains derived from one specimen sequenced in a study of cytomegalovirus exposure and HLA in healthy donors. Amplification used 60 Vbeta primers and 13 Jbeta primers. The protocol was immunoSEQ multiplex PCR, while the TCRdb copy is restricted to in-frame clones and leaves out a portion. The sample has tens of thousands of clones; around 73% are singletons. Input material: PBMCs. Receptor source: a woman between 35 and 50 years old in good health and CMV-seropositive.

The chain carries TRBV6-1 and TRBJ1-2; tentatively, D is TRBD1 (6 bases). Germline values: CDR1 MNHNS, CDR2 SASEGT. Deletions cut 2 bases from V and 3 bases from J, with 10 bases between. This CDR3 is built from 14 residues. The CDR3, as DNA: TGTGCCAGCAGTGAAAGGCGACAGGACTATGGCTACACCTTC. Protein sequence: CASSERRQDYGYTF.

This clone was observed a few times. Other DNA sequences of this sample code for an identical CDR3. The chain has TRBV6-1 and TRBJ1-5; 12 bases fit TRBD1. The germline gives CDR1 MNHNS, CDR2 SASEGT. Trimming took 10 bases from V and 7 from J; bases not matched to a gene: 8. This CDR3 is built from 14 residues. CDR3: CATLGQGAGQPQHF. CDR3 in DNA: TGTGCCACTCTGGGACAGGGGGCCGGGCAGCCCCAGCATTTT.

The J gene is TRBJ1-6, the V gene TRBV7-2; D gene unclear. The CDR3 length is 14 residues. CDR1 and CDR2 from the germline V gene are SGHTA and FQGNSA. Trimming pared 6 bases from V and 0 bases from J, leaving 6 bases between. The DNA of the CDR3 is TGTGCCAGCAGACGCAGCTCCTATAATTCACCCCTCCACTTT. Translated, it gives CASRRSSYNSPLHF.

Here the CDR3 reads CASTAPGGEQFF. CDR3 bases: TGTGCCAGCACCGCCCCCGGGGGGGAGCAGTTCTTC. The chain joins TRBV27 to TRBJ2-1; 7 bases map to TRBD2. J gave up 10 bases and V 7 bases, and 7 bases lay outside the gene matches. CDR1 is MNHEY and CDR2 is SMNVEV in the germline V gene (reference sequence). This CDR3 comprises 12 residues.

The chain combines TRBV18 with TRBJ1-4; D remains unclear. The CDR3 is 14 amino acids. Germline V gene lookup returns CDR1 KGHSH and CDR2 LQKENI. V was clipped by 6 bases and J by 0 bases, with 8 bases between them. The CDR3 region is CASSTGATNEKLFF. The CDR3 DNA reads TGTGCCAGCTCCACCGGGGCAACTAATGAAAAACTGTTTTTT.

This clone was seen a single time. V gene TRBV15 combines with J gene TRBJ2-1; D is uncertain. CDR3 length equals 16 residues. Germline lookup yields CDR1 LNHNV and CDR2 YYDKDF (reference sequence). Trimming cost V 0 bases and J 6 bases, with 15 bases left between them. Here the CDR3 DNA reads TGTGCCACCAGCAGAGATCCAGGCCAGTGGGTCAATGAGCAGTTCTTC. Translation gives CATSRDPGQWVNEQFF.

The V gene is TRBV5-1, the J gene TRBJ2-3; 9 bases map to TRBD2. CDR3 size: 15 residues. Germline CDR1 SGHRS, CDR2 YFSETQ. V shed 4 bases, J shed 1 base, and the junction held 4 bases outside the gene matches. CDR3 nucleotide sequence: TGCGCCAGCAGCGGGGCTAGCGGGGGCACAGATACGCAGTATTTT. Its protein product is CASSGASGGTDTQYF.

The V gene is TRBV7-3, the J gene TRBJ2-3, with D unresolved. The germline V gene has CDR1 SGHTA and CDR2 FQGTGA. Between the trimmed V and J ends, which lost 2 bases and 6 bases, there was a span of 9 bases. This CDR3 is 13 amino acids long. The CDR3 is CASSLDSRDTQYF. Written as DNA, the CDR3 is TGTGCCAGCAGCTTAGACTCTAGGGATACGCAGTATTTT. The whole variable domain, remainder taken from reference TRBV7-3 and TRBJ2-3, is GAGVSQTPSNKVTEKGKYVELRCDPISGHTALYWYRQSLGQGPEFLIYFQGTGAADDSGLPNDRFFAVRPEGSVSTLKIQRTERGDSAVYLCASSLDSRDTQYFGPGTRLTVL.

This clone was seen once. CDR3 in amino acids: CASSRRTGSGANVLTF. Written as DNA, the CDR3 is TGTGCCAGCAGCCGACGGACAGGGTCTGGGGCCAACGTCCTGACTTTC. The chain joins TRBV5-4 to TRBJ2-6, with 8 bases matching TRBD1. Germline assignment: CDR1 SGHNT and CDR2 YYREEE (reference sequence). V lost 4 bases and J lost 1; bases outside the gene matches: 4. This CDR3 comprises 16 residues. Supplemented by reference TRBV5-4 and TRBJ2-6, the full variable domain reads ETGVTQSPTHLIKTRGQQVTLRCSSQSGHNTVSWYQQALGQGPQFIFQYYREEENGRGNFPPRFSGLQFPNYSSELNVNALELDDSALYLCASSRRTGSGANVLTFGAGSRLTVL.

In DNA form, the CDR3 reads TGTGCCAGCAGCCGGACAGGGGGGTCCAACTATGGCTACACCTTC. As protein: CASSRTGGSNYGYTF. This chain uses TRBV5-5 with TRBJ1-2; TRBD1 agrees at 10 bases. Looked up from germline, CDR1 is SGHKS and CDR2 is YYEKEE (reference sequence). This CDR3 is 15 amino acids long. V trimming: 4 bases; J trimming: 2 bases; junction bases outside the gene matches: 5.

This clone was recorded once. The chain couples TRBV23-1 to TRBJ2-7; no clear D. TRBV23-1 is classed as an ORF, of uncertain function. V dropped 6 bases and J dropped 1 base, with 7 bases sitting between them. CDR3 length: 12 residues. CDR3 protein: CASSPHSYEQYF. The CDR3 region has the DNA TGCGCCAGCAGCCCCCATTCCTACGAGCAGTACTTC.

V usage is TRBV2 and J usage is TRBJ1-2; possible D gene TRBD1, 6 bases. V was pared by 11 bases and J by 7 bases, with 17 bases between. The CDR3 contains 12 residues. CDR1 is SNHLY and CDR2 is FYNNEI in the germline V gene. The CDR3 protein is CAVIQGLGGYTF. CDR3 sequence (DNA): TGTGCCGTGATACAGGGCTTAGGTGGCTACACCTTC.

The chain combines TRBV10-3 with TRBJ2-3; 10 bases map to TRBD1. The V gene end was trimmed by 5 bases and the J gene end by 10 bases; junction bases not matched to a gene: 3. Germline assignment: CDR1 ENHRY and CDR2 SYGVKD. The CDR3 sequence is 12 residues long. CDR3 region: CAISQDRGSQYF. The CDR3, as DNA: TGTGCCATCAGTCAGGACAGGGGGTCGCAGTATTTT.

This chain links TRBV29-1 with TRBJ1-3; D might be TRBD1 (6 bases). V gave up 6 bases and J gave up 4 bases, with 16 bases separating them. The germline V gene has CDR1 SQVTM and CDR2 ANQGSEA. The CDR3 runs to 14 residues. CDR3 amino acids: CSVQPRGRGNTIYF. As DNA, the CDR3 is TGCAGCGTCCAACCCAGGGGAAGAGGAAACACCATATATTTT.

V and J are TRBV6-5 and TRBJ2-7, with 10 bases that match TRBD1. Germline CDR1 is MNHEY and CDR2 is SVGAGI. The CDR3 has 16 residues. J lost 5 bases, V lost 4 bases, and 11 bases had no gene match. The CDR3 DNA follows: TGTGCCAGCAGTTCGGGACAGGGGTATACGCTGGACGAGCAGTACTTC. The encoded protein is CASSSGQGYTLDEQYF.

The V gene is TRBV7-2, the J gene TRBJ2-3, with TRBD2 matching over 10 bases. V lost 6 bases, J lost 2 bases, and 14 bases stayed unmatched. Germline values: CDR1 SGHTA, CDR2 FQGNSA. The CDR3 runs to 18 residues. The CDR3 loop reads CASRGSGASGGITDTQYF. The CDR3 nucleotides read TGTGCCAGCAGAGGTAGTGGGGCTAGCGGGGGAATCACAGATACGCAGTATTTT.

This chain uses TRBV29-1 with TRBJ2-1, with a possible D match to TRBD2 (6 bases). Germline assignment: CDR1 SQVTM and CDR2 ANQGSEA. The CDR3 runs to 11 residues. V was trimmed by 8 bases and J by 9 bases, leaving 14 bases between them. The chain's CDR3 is CSPYKGGEQFF. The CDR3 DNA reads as TGCAGCCCGTACAAGGGAGGTGAGCAGTTCTTC.

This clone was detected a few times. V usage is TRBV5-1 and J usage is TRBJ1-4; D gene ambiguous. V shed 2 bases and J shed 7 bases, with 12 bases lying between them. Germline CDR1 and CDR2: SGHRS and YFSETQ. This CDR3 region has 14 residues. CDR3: CASSFGYSGEKLFF. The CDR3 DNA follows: TGCGCCAGCAGCTTTGGGTACAGCGGTGAAAAACTGTTTTTT.

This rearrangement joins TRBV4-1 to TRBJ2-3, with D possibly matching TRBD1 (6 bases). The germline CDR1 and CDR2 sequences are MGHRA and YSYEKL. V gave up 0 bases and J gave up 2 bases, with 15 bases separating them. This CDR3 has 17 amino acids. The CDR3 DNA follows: TGCGCCAGCAGCCAAGAAGTGGGCAGGGGCACCACAGATACGCAGTATTTT. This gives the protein CASSQEVGRGTTDTQYF.